The count of the clone carrying this T cell receptor beta chain is one. These data belong to a study of CD8 T cells in Susac syndrome. High-throughput TCR beta sequencing covered peripheral CD8+ and CD4+ T cells. The multiple sclerosis controls were treatment-naive patients with relapsing-remitting disease that was stable or active. The CD8+ and CD4+ T cells were isolated magnetically using a negative isolation approach, whereas the TEMRA cells were enriched by FACS. The CDR3 sequence is 17 residues long. Germline CDR1 MNHEY, CDR2 SMNVEV (reference sequence). The J segment lost 5 bases and the V segment lost 7 bases, leaving 18 bases of the junction unmatched. With random hexamers, 0.5 to 1 ug RNA was reverse transcribed. Amplification of TCR beta CDR3 spanned 54 Vbeta and 13 Jbeta via immunoSEQ multiplex PCR. Using its own MiXCR run on the immunoSEQ multiplex PCR reads, TCRdb lists one record per CDR3 protein. This repertoire shows 250,000 to 300,000 distinct CDR3 sequences, around nine tenths found once; its top ten account for 0.18%.

Sequenced input: CD8+ T cells from PBMCs. This chain connects TRBV27 to TRBJ2-5; TRBD2 agrees at 8 bases. This receptor was taken from a human donor with multiple sclerosis. DNA of the CDR3: TGTGCCAGCACTATGATCGGGGCGGGAGGTTGGTTGGAGACCCAGTACTTC. It translates to CASTMIGAGGWLETQYF.